This TCR beta chain was identified in a study of T-cell memory formation after mild COVID-19. Study as a whole: The TCR clusters were mostly specific to one donor.

A single record per CDR3 protein comes from TCRdb applying MiXCR to the 5' RACE reads. The table lists hundreds of thousands of distinct CDR3 sequences, around 15% of them singletons, with approximately 20% in the top ten. Per the germline V gene, CDR1 is SNHLY and CDR2 is FYNNEI. The CDR3 loop spans 15 amino acids. Germline trimming cut 0 bases from V and 6 bases from J; bases unmatched to any gene: 4. Regarding the study as a whole: That cross-reactive memory joined was suggested by some responding clones appearing in pre-infection memory. Whether day 37 second-wave clones are SARS-CoV-2-specific was not confirmed.

Comments on this clonotype: Its antigen is as yet unknown.

The sequenced sample consisted of PBMCs or a T cell subset sorted from them (not recorded which). This receptor was identified in a man aged 18 to 30 who had mild COVID-19 (a few samples of this study predate the infection). Cell type and time point are not known. This sequence joins TRBV2 and TRBJ2-2; 7 bases match TRBD1. In DNA form, the CDR3 reads TGTGCCAGCAGTGAAGCGATCAGGGGGTCCGGGGAGCTGTTTTTT. It codes for CASSEAIRGSGELFF. The full variable domain, with the rest looked up from reference TRBV2 and TRBJ2-2, is EPEVTQTPSHQVTQMGQEVILRCVPISNHLYFYWYRQILGQKVEFLVSFYNNEISEKSEIFDDQFSVERPDGSNFTLKIRSTKLEDSAMYFCASSEAIRGSGELFFGEGSRLTVL.